These 17 T cell receptor beta chains were all obtained from the same sample, sequenced in a study of cytomegalovirus exposure and HLA in healthy donors. Produced via immunoSEQ multiplex PCR; TCRdb's table is partial and in-frame only. The table records some 150,000 clones, about 88% of them present only once. The sequencing sample was made of PBMCs. These receptor sequences come from a woman younger than 35 in good health and CMV-seropositive.

This chain joins TRBV6-5 and TRBJ1-1, with 11 bases identical to TRBD1. The CDR3 extends over 14 amino acids. V lost 4 bases, J lost 5 bases, and 3 bases stayed unmatched. Germline V gene data show CDR1 as MNHEY and CDR2 as SVGAGI. The CDR3 spells CASSLDRGRTEAFF. For the CDR3, the DNA is TGTGCCAGCAGTTTGGACAGGGGGCGGACTGAAGCTTTCTTT.

V is TRBV4-2 and J is TRBJ1-2; a possible D gene is TRBD1 (6 bases). CDR1 is LGHNA, CDR2 YNFKEQ, per germline. This CDR3 has 18 amino acids. The V end lost 0 bases, the J end lost 4 bases, and 21 bases lay between the germline ends. CDR3 bases: TGTGCCAGCAGCCAAGATTTGAGATGGCTAGACAGGTTCTATGGCTACACCTTC. This gives the protein CASSQDLRWLDRFYGYTF.

The chain couples TRBV2 to TRBJ1-4, with 8 positions matching TRBD1. V was clipped by 5 bases and J by 6 bases; unmatched bases: 14. The CDR3 runs to 17 residues. The V gene's germline CDR1 is SNHLY and CDR2 FYNNEI. CDR3 coding DNA: TGTGCCAGCAGTCCGAGGGAGCCCCAGGGGGCTGATGAAAAACTGTTTTTT. It is translated as CASSPREPQGADEKLFF.

The chain uses TRBV20-1 and TRBJ2-7; D is ambiguous. Per germline, CDR1 DFQATT and CDR2 SNEGSKA (reference sequence). V lost 6 bases and J lost 2, with 8 bases in between. CDR3 size: 11 residues. This CDR3 reads CSATGAYEQYF. The CDR3 DNA follows: TGCAGTGCCACCGGAGCCTACGAGCAGTACTTC.

The rearrangement links TRBV29-1 to TRBJ1-2; 10 bases line up with TRBD1. There are 12 residues in the CDR3. Germline loops: CDR1 SQVTM, CDR2 ANQGSEA. V shed 7 bases, J shed 8 bases, and the junction held 7 bases outside the gene matches. The CDR3 is CSARTGGSGYTF. DNA for the CDR3: TGCAGCGCCCGGACAGGGGGAAGCGGCTACACCTTC.

This clone has a single count. The gene calls are TRBV27 and TRBJ2-5; 8 bases are a match to TRBD2. With V trimmed by 2 bases and J by 5 bases, 19 bases remained unmatched. This CDR3 is built from 19 residues. The germline CDR1 and CDR2 sequences are MNHEY and SMNVEV (reference sequence). The CDR3 region is CASSLNGAGGALWVETQYF. In DNA form, the CDR3 reads TGTGCCAGCAGTTTAAATGGGGCGGGGGGCGCCCTGTGGGTTGAGACCCAGTACTTC.

This rearrangement joins TRBV28 to TRBJ2-1; 7 bases are a match to TRBD1. Germline V gene lookup returns CDR1 MDHEN and CDR2 SYDVKM. The ends lost 5 bases at V and 7 bases at J; junction bases unmatched: 8. The CDR3 has 14 amino acids. Here the CDR3 DNA reads TGTGCCAGCAGTACGCCGGGACAGAAAAATGAGCAGTTCTTC. Encoded protein: CASSTPGQKNEQFF.

The gene calls are TRBV28 and TRBJ1-6, with 11 bases identical to TRBD1. CDR1 is MDHEN, CDR2 SYDVKM, per germline. The CDR3 contains 18 residues. V trimming: 7 bases; J trimming: 6 bases; junction bases outside the gene matches: 14. Here the CDR3 reads CASTFLPGQGGSNSPLHF. In DNA form, the CDR3 reads TGTGCCAGCACCTTCCTTCCGGGACAGGGGGGAAGTAATTCACCCCTCCACTTT.

This clone came up once. The chain is built from TRBV30 and TRBJ1-2, with 12 bases that match TRBD1. This CDR3 comprises 15 residues. The germline V gene has CDR1 GTSNPN and CDR2 SVGIG (reference sequence). The CDR3 reads CVWGTGGYTNYGYTF. CDR3 DNA: TGTGTGTGGGGGACAGGGGGCTATACAAACTATGGCTACACCTTC.

In the case of this clone: A read error may produce the germline difference seen at one junction end. The chain joins TRBV29-1 to TRBJ2-6, with TRBD1 as a possible D gene (6 bases). The CDR3 covers 14 residues. Germline CDR1 is SQVTM and CDR2 is ANQGSEA. CDR3 nucleotide sequence: TGCAGCGCTGAAGACAGGTCTGGGGCCAACGTCCTGACTTTC. It encodes CSAEDRSGANVLTF.

The V and J genes are TRBV6-5 and TRBJ1-1, with D possibly TRBD1 on 6 matching bases. The V gene's germline CDR1 is MNHEY and CDR2 SVGAGI. Trimming pared 2 bases from V and 4 bases from J, leaving 14 bases between. CDR3 length equals 15 residues. CDR3 nucleotide sequence: TGTGCCAGCAGTTACGCGGCGGCAGGGGTCACTGAAGCTTTCTTT. Translation gives CASSYAAAGVTEAFF.

This chain uses TRBV19 with TRBJ1-5; a weak D match, TRBD1 (5 bases). Trimming took off 3 bases at V and 3 bases at J, with 12 bases between the two ends. From germline, CDR1 is LNHDA and CDR2 SQIVND (reference sequence). The CDR3 has 15 residues. CDR3 amino acids: CASSISRAYNQPQHF. CDR3 in DNA: TGTGCCAGTAGTATCTCCAGGGCCTACAATCAGCCCCAGCATTTT.

This chain uses TRBV28 with TRBJ1-2; TRBD1 matches at 8 bases. V lost 2 bases and J lost 5; bases outside the gene matches: 4. The V gene's germline CDR1 is MDHEN and CDR2 SYDVKM. The CDR3 sequence is 14 residues long. CDR3: CASSLPTGVYGYTF. In DNA, the CDR3 is TGTGCCAGCAGTTTACCGACAGGGGTATATGGCTACACCTTC.

The chain employs TRBV11-2 and TRBJ1-2, with TRBD1 identical over 9 bases. The trim removed 4 bases at V and 5 bases at J, leaving 5 bases unmatched. This CDR3 comprises 14 residues. The germline V gene has CDR1 SGHAT and CDR2 FQNNGV. This chain's CDR3 is CASSSAGQGYGYTF. In nucleotides, the CDR3 is TGTGCCAGCAGCTCCGCGGGACAGGGATATGGCTACACCTTC.

The chain joins TRBV7-8 to TRBJ2-7; 8 nucleotides agree with TRBD2. Germline V CDR1 and CDR2: SGHVS, FQNEAQ. V dropped 5 bases and J dropped 0; count of bases not matched to a gene: 9. This CDR3 comprises 16 residues. Written as DNA, the CDR3 is TGTGCCAGCAGCACCCGCCCTGCGGGGGGCTCCTACGAGCAGTACTTC. Translation: CASSTRPAGGSYEQYF.

This chain connects TRBV2 to TRBJ1-5; no definite D call. The CDR3 sequence is 13 residues long. Trimming removed 3 bases from V and 0 bases from J, with 3 bases in between. CDR1 and CDR2 from the germline V gene are SNHLY and FYNNEI. CDR3 region: CASSEYSNQPQHF. The CDR3 bases are TGTGCCAGCAGTGAGTATAGCAATCAGCCCCAGCATTTT.

The rearrangement joins TRBV5-1 to TRBJ1-5; TRBD1 might be the D (6 bases). Germline V gene lookup returns CDR1 SGHRS and CDR2 YFSETQ. V gave up 0 bases and J gave up 6 bases, with 13 bases separating them. The CDR3 covers 15 residues. The CDR3 sequence: CASSLAGGGGQPQHF. In DNA form, the CDR3 reads TGCGCCAGCAGCTTGGCGGGGGGCGGGGGTCAGCCCCAGCATTTT.